Below are 8 T cell receptor beta chains sequenced from a single sample in a study of Graves' ophthalmopathy and Graves' hyperthyroidism. As the template, RNA transcripts were used to amplify TCR beta CDR3 regions. The authors performed first-round RT-PCR with HTBI primers and then a second-round multiplex PCR. TCRdb reprocessed the multiplex PCR reads with MiXCR, giving one entry per CDR3 protein. This table has a few hundred thousand distinct CDR3 sequences, 20% to 25% appearing once. The sample comprised peripheral blood. These receptors all stem from a woman in her late teens or twenties with stable Graves' hyperthyroidism.

About this clonotype itself: The CDR3 ends on some other residue instead of the conserved phenylalanine or tryptophan, so this is likely a read error. It is unclear where the CDR3 begins or ends on the DNA, so no DNA is shown, and the CDR3 is as TCRdb lists it. This chain joins TRBV20-1 and TRBJ2-2; TRBD2 reflects the table's D call only, with no check against the DNA. In germline, CDR1 is DFQATT, CDR2 SNEGSKA (reference sequence). The CDR3 region is 13 residues in length, termini included. CDR3 residues: CSVGSFNTGELLL.

This clonotype was seen at least ten times. The V gene is TRBV30, the J gene TRBJ2-7, with a weak D call TRBD2 (6 bases). Germline V lookup: CDR1 GTSNPN, CDR2 SVGIG (reference sequence). The V end was cut by 0 bases, the J end by 2 bases, with 11 bases between. This CDR3 has 14 amino acids. Here the CDR3 reads CAWSVLAGPYEQYF. The DNA for the CDR3 is TGTGCCTGGAGTGTATTGGCGGGACCCTACGAGCAGTACTTC.

This clonotype was observed a handful of times. This chain uses TRBV6-5 with TRBJ1-3; D gene ambiguous. Trimming left V 4 bases short and J 7 bases short, with 11 bases between. The CDR3 runs 13 residues. The V gene's germline CDR1 is MNHEY and CDR2 SVGAGI. The CDR3 DNA reads TGTGCCAGCAGTTTCGGGCCTAGGAACACCATATATTTT. Translating gives CASSFGPRNTIYF.

The DNA of the CDR3 is TGTGCCTGGACCGGCAGGCGTAATTCACCCCTCCACTTT. Translation: CAWTGRRNSPLHF. The chain combines TRBV30 with TRBJ1-6; no definite D call. Germline V gene lookup returns CDR1 GTSNPN and CDR2 SVGIG (reference sequence). Trimming pared 4 bases from V and 6 bases from J, leaving 10 bases between. The CDR3 sequence is 13 residues long.

The chain couples TRBV4-1 to TRBJ2-2; 7 bases fit TRBD1. CDR3 length: 17 residues. V was pared by 0 bases and J by 3 bases, with 7 bases of the junction left unmatched. CDR1 is MGHRA and CDR2 is YSYEKL in the germline V gene. The CDR3 nucleotides are TGCGCCAGCAGCCAAGACCCGGGACAGCTGTACACCGGGGAGCTGTTTTTT. Translation gives CASSQDPGQLYTGELFF.

This clonotype was picked up many times. This sequence joins TRBV28 and TRBJ2-5, with TRBD2 as a possible D gene (5 bases). This CDR3 contains 15 residues. Germline V CDR1 and CDR2: MDHEN, SYDVKM. Trimming took 6 bases from V and 5 from J, leaving 19 bases between them. In nucleotides, the CDR3 is TGTGCCAGCAGAACTGCTCGGGGATCGCGGGAGACCCAGTACTTC. Translated: CASRTARGSRETQYF.

This clonotype was counted many times. This chain connects TRBV6-2 or TRBV6-3 to TRBJ1-1; D gene ambiguous. Germline values: CDR1 MNHEY, CDR2 SVGEGT. The CDR3 contains 14 residues. V shed 4 bases and J shed 2 bases, with 11 bases lying between them. The CDR3 region is CASSFAFSNTEAFF. The CDR3 coding sequence is TGTGCCAGCAGTTTTGCCTTCTCAAACACTGAAGCTTTCTTT.

This clonotype occurred a few times. A single base separates this from a much larger clone, so it may be a read error. The chain combines TRBV30 with TRBJ2-7; D is undetermined. The V end lost 0 bases, the J end lost 0 bases, and 18 bases lay between the germline ends. The CDR3 extends over 17 amino acids. Germline V lookup: CDR1 GTSNPN, CDR2 SVGIG (reference sequence). CDR3 region: CAWSVYGTGRSSYEQYF. The DNA for the CDR3 is TGTGCCTGGAGTGTATACGGTACCGGGCGGAGCTCCTACGAGCAGTACTTC. Together with reference TRBV30 and TRBJ2-7, the CDR3 gives the full variable domain: SQTIHQWPATLVQPVGSPLSLECTVEGTSNPNLYWYRQAAGRGLQLLFYSVGIGQISSEVPQNLSASRPQDRQFILSSKKLLLSDSGFYLCAWSVYGTGRSSYEQYFGPGTRLTVT.